This T cell receptor (beta chain) was found in a study of response to subunit inactivated influenza vaccine. TCRdb processed the RT-PCR reads anew with MiXCR; each CDR3 protein has one entry. The sample holds about 500,000 distinct CDR3 sequences, 16% seen once. V was pared by 4 bases and J by 5 bases, with 18 bases between. The germline gives CDR1 SGHNT, CDR2 YYREEE (reference sequence). The CDR3 has 15 residues. Study conclusions and caveats: Authors proposed each seasonal influenza vaccination draws in few new T cells.

To note about this clonotype: Its cognate antigen is unknown.

The receptor's source is a man aged 50 to 69 who received an inactivated influenza vaccine. The genes are TRBV5-4 and TRBJ1-1; unclear D gene. The sequenced sample was CD4+ T cells sorted from PBMCs, obtained around 2 years after vaccination. The CDR3 is CASSEERRRSTEAFF. CDR3 coding DNA: TGTGCCAGCAGCGAGGAACGTCGACGGTCTACTGAAGCTTTCTTT. Complete variable domain (other parts from reference TRBV5-4 and TRBJ1-1): ETGVTQSPTHLIKTRGQQVTLRCSSQSGHNTVSWYQQALGQGPQFIFQYYREEENGRGNFPPRFSGLQFPNYSSELNVNALELDDSALYLCASSEERRRSTEAFFGQGTRLTVV.